Below are 29 T cell receptor beta chains sequenced from a single sample in a study of spatial heterogeneity in lung cancer. Stated time point: blood at routine non-recurrence follow-up after resection. Whole RNA from tumor, nontumor lung or frozen PBMC was sequenced unsorted. TCRdb ran MiXCR on the 5' RACE reads and lists one entry per CDR3 protein. The table lists about 120,000 distinct CDR3 sequences, 12% of them singletons, with 15% to 20% in the top ten. This sample comprised PBMCs, obtained at follow-up. The receptors derive from a male donor with early-stage non-small cell lung cancer.

The V call is TRBV6-2 or TRBV6-3, the J call TRBJ1-2; no firm D call. Trimming pared 0 bases from V and 5 bases from J, leaving 10 bases between. The CDR3 is 14 amino acids. CDR1 MNHEY and CDR2 SVGEGT come from the germline V gene. CDR3 sequence: CASSYSNRRYGYTF. CDR3 bases: TGTGCCAGCAGTTACTCGAACCGACGGTATGGCTACACCTTC.

The chain uses TRBV29-1 and TRBJ1-2; D call uncertain. The CDR3 consists of 12 residues. V lost 6 bases and J lost 4, with 12 bases in between. Per germline, CDR1 SQVTM and CDR2 ANQGSEA. The CDR3 is CSVVRTGYGYTF. DNA of the CDR3: TGCAGCGTAGTCAGGACTGGCTATGGCTACACCTTC. Based on the CDR3 plus reference TRBV29-1 and TRBJ1-2, the full variable domain is SAVISQKPSRDICQRGTSLTIQCQVDSQVTMMFWYRQQPGQSLTLIATANQGSEATYESGFVIDKFPISRPNLTFSTLTVSNMSPEDSSIYLCSVVRTGYGYTFGSGTRLTVV.

The V gene is TRBV5-4, the J gene TRBJ2-5; no reliable D call. The V gene's germline CDR1 is SGHNT and CDR2 YYREEE (reference sequence). Trimming stripped 0 bases from V and 4 bases from J, with 7 bases between. The CDR3 is 13 residues long. In DNA form, the CDR3 reads TGTGCCAGCAGCTTGGAGTCAATAGAGACCCAGTACTTC. Translated: CASSLESIETQYF.

This clonotype was counted only a few times. This chain joins TRBV20-1 and TRBJ1-5, with D perhaps TRBD1 (6 bases). This CDR3 has 17 amino acids. The germline gives CDR1 DFQATT, CDR2 SNEGSKA (reference sequence). Deletions cut 0 bases from V and 0 bases from J, with 15 bases between. The CDR3 here is CSAREITPGVSNQPQHF. CDR3 nucleotide sequence: TGCAGTGCTAGAGAAATAACCCCAGGGGTTAGCAATCAGCCCCAGCATTTT.

The chain has TRBV4-1 and TRBJ1-6; 12 positions match TRBD1. The CDR3 covers 18 residues. Trimming took 4 bases from V and 1 from J; bases not matched to a gene: 5. Germline loops: CDR1 MGHRA, CDR2 YSYEKL. The CDR3 region is CASSPGTGGMSYNSPLHF. The CDR3 DNA sequence: TGCGCCAGCAGCCCCGGGACAGGGGGCATGTCCTATAATTCACCCCTCCACTTT.

The V call is TRBV15, the J call TRBJ1-1, with D possibly TRBD1 on 5 matching bases. Germline CDR1 and CDR2: LNHNV and YYDKDF (reference sequence). This CDR3 comprises 15 residues. The V and J ends lost 1 base and 4 bases respectively, with 13 bases between them. The CDR3 nucleotides are TGTGCCACCAGCAGAGTTGGCGGCAGGGCCACTGAAGCTTTCTTT. As protein: CATSRVGGRATEAFF.

This clonotype appeared many times. This sequence joins TRBV28 and TRBJ2-1; TRBD2 agrees at 16 bases. Losses at the gene ends were 6 bases for V and 7 bases for J; bases not matched to a gene: 9. Germline V gene sequence: CDR1 MDHEN, CDR2 SYDVKM. The CDR3 consists of 17 residues. CDR3 sequence (DNA): TGTGCCAGCAGGCGGGGACTAGCGGGGGGGCCGAGGAATGAGCAGTTCTTC. Protein product: CASRRGLAGGPRNEQFF.

This clonotype was picked up many times. The rearrangement links TRBV7-9 to TRBJ2-5, with D possibly matching TRBD2 (6 bases). This CDR3 comprises 16 residues. Germline CDR1 SEHNR, CDR2 FQNEAQ (reference sequence). Trimming left V 1 base short and J 3 bases short, with 15 bases between. CDR3 bases: TGTGCCAGCAGCTTAGGGCGGGGCAGCCGAAAAGAGACCCAGTACTTC. Translated, it gives CASSLGRGSRKETQYF.

The rearrangement links TRBV10-3 to TRBJ2-1, with D maybe TRBD1 (6 bases). Germline lookup yields CDR1 ENHRY and CDR2 SYGVKD. Trimming removed 3 bases from V and 3 bases from J, with 9 bases in between. The CDR3 length is 14 residues. The CDR3 loop reads CAISEGGYYNEQFF. For the CDR3, the DNA is TGTGCCATCAGTGAAGGGGGATACTACAATGAGCAGTTCTTC.

This clonotype came up many times. V usage is TRBV12-3 or TRBV12-4 and J usage is TRBJ1-5, with 9 bases that match TRBD1. The CDR3 runs to 17 residues. V lost 1 base to trimming and J lost 7 bases; unmatched junction nucleotides: 11. The DNA of the CDR3 is TGTGCCAGCAGTTTAGGGATGGGACAGGGAGGGAGCCAGCCCCAGCATTTT. Amino acids: CASSLGMGQGGSQPQHF.

This clonotype was counted only a few times. This could be a read error, since a much larger clone is one nucleotide away. J is TRBJ1-6 and V is TRBV9; weak D call: TRBD1 (5 bases). The CDR3 has 17 residues. Deletions cut 4 bases from V and 7 bases from J, with 21 bases between. Looked up from germline, CDR1 is SGDLS and CDR2 is YYNGEE. The CDR3 is CASSLGVGQGQNSPLHF. The DNA of the CDR3 is TGTGCCAGCAGCTTGGGGGTCGGGCAGGGTCAGAATTCACCCCTCCACTTT.

J is TRBJ1-2 and V is TRBV3-1, with 10 nucleotides matching TRBD1. Trimming cost V 7 bases and J 7 bases; bases outside gene matches: 6. The CDR3 is 13 amino acids. Per the germline V gene, CDR1 is LGHDT and CDR2 is YNNKEL (reference sequence). CDR3 nucleotide sequence: TGTGCCAGCACCAGACAGGGGGCGAGTGGCTACACCTTC. Protein sequence: CASTRQGASGYTF. The full variable domain, completed using reference TRBV3-1 and TRBJ1-2, is DTAVSQTPKYLVTQMGNDKSIKCEQNLGHDTMYWYKQDSKKFLKIMFSYNNKELIINETVPNRFSPKSPDKAHLNLHINSLELGDSAVYFCASTRQGASGYTFGSGTRLTVV.

This clonotype has ten or more counts. V gene TRBV6-5 combines with J gene TRBJ2-7; TRBD2 aligns across 16 bases. Germline trimming cut 6 bases from V and 9 bases from J; bases unmatched to any gene: 8. The V gene's germline CDR1 is MNHEY and CDR2 SVGAGI. The CDR3 spans 15 residues. The CDR3, as DNA: TGTGCCAGCAGACCCGGGACTAGCGGGGGGGATCGGCAGTACTTC. It translates to CASRPGTSGGDRQYF.

This rearrangement joins TRBV20-1 to TRBJ1-2; D is undetermined. CDR1 is DFQATT, CDR2 SNEGSKA, per germline (reference sequence). The CDR3 totals 11 residues. The germline V and J ends were trimmed by 1 base and 4 bases, with 4 bases remaining between them. CDR3 in DNA: TGCAGTGCTAGAGGGGCCTATGGCTACACCTTC. This gives the protein CSARGAYGYTF.

This clonotype was detected ten times or more. This chain connects TRBV6-6 to TRBJ2-7; 7 bases fit TRBD1. J was trimmed by 3 bases and V by 6 bases; bases with no gene match: 8. This CDR3 has 14 amino acids. CDR1 is MNHNY, CDR2 SVGAGI, per germline (reference sequence). Written as DNA, the CDR3 is TGTGCCAGCAGGTCGACAGGGAGTATCTACGAGCAGTACTTC. Translating gives CASRSTGSIYEQYF.

This clonotype was counted many times. This rearrangement joins TRBV7-2 to TRBJ2-3; D possibly matches TRBD1 or TRBD2 (6 bases each). The CDR3 runs to 13 residues. V was pared by 1 base and J by 7 bases, with 9 bases between. Germline V gene lookup returns CDR1 SGHTA and CDR2 FQGNSA. In nucleotides, the CDR3 is TGTGCCAGCAGCTTAGGCGGGACAAATACGCAGTATTTT. Encoded protein: CASSLGGTNTQYF.

This clonotype occurred many times. The chain couples TRBV20-1 to TRBJ1-1; 7 bases fit TRBD1. After removal of 0 bases from V and 3 bases from J, the junction contained 7 bases not matched to a gene. CDR1 is DFQATT and CDR2 is SNEGSKA in the germline V gene (reference sequence). This CDR3 region has 15 residues. The CDR3 is CSAREAGGLYTEAFF. In DNA form, the CDR3 reads TGCAGTGCTAGAGAAGCAGGGGGGTTGTACACTGAAGCTTTCTTT.

This chain connects TRBV20-1 to TRBJ1-1, with D perhaps TRBD1 (5 bases). Trimming pared 2 bases from V and 5 bases from J, leaving 18 bases between. In germline, CDR1 is DFQATT, CDR2 SNEGSKA (reference sequence). The CDR3 has 15 residues. CDR3 residues: CSARRGDGGRTEAFF. Written as DNA, the CDR3 is TGCAGTGCTAGAAGAGGGGACGGGGGTCGAACTGAAGCTTTCTTT.

The genes are TRBV5-5 and TRBJ2-3; maybe TRBD2 (5 bases). The CDR3 is 16 residues long. Looked up from germline, CDR1 is SGHKS and CDR2 is YYEKEE (reference sequence). V was shortened by 0 bases and J by 0 bases, with 11 bases between the two germline ends. CDR3 sequence: CASSLAASPSTDTQYF. In DNA form, the CDR3 reads TGTGCCAGCAGCTTGGCCGCTAGCCCTAGCACAGATACGCAGTATTTT.

This clonotype was counted at least ten times. The chain employs TRBV6-1 and TRBJ2-6; D is unresolved. The germline V and J ends were trimmed by 7 bases and 1 base, with 8 bases remaining between them. Germline V CDR1 and CDR2: MNHNS, SASEGT. The CDR3 length is 14 residues. The CDR3 here is CASTTPSGANVLTF. CDR3 sequence (DNA): TGTGCCAGCACCACTCCTTCTGGGGCCAACGTCCTGACTTTC.

The rearrangement links TRBV7-9 to TRBJ2-7, with a weak D call TRBD2 (5 bases). Germline V lookup: CDR1 SEHNR, CDR2 FQNEAQ (reference sequence). This CDR3 contains 10 residues. The V and J ends lost 5 bases and 7 bases respectively, with 6 bases between them. The CDR3, as DNA: TGTGCCAGCAGCGCGGGTGAGCAGTACTTC. Residues: CASSAGEQYF. The variable domain in full, with the rest retrieved from reference TRBV7-9 and TRBJ2-7, is DTGVSQNPRHKITKRGQNVTFRCDPISEHNRLYWYRQTLGQGPEFLTYFQNEAQLEKSRLLSDRFSAERPKGSFSTLEIQRTEQGDSAMYLCASSAGEQYFGPGTRLTVT.

This clonotype turned up a few times. The rearrangement links TRBV4-3 to TRBJ2-7; possible D gene TRBD1, 5 bases. There are 16 residues in the CDR3. V gave up 1 base and J gave up 0 bases, with 13 bases separating them. The germline CDR1 and CDR2 sequences are LGHNA and YSLEER. DNA of the CDR3: TGCGCCAGCAGCCAAGCCGTGGGGCTGAGCTCCTACGAGCAGTACTTC. Translated, it gives CASSQAVGLSSYEQYF.

This clonotype was recorded a few times. The chain has TRBV24-1 and TRBJ2-5, with 7 positions matching TRBD1. The CDR3 consists of 15 residues. V shed 4 bases, J shed 0 bases, and the junction held 4 bases outside the gene matches. Germline V CDR1 and CDR2: KGHDR, SFDVKD. CDR3 bases: TGTGCCACCAGTGACGCCGGGACAGACCAAGAGACCCAGTACTTC. Translated: CATSDAGTDQETQYF.

This clonotype has at least ten counts. The rearrangement links TRBV27 to TRBJ2-5, with no clear D. Germline V gene sequence: CDR1 MNHEY, CDR2 SMNVEV (reference sequence). Trimming removed 7 bases at V and 0 bases at J, with 6 bases between. The CDR3 contains 12 residues. CDR3 DNA: TGTGCCAGCACTCCGTACCAAGAGACCCAGTACTTC. As protein: CASTPYQETQYF.

There are a few counts of this clonotype. The V call is TRBV24-1, the J call TRBJ1-1; D unresolved. CDR3 length: 12 amino acids. V was clipped by 6 bases and J by 1 base, with 5 bases between them. Per germline, CDR1 KGHDR and CDR2 SFDVKD. Here the CDR3 reads CATSSANTEAFF. The DNA for the CDR3 is TGTGCCACCAGTAGTGCGAACACTGAAGCTTTCTTT.

The rearrangement joins TRBV5-1 to TRBJ2-5; the match to TRBD2 covers 8 bases. Germline CDR1 SGHRS, CDR2 YFSETQ. The CDR3 is 14 amino acids. The trim removed 4 bases at V and 2 bases at J, leaving 4 bases unmatched. The CDR3 loop is CASSAASGQETQYF. CDR3 bases: TGCGCCAGCAGCGCCGCTAGCGGGCAAGAGACCCAGTACTTC.

This chain uses TRBV7-8 with TRBJ2-5; TRBD1 matches 7 bases. This CDR3 contains 15 residues. From germline, CDR1 is SGHVS and CDR2 FQNEAQ. V lost 2 bases and J lost 3; bases outside the gene matches: 6. The CDR3 here is CASSLPGTAKETQYF. The CDR3 nucleotides read TGTGCCAGCAGCTTACCCGGGACAGCGAAAGAGACCCAGTACTTC.

This clonotype occurred many times. This chain uses TRBV27 with TRBJ1-5; 10 bases map to TRBD1. From germline, CDR1 is MNHEY and CDR2 SMNVEV (reference sequence). J was trimmed by 3 bases and V by 6 bases; bases with no gene match: 8. CDR3 size: 16 residues. CDR3 residues: CASRPTGTGVNQPQHF. As DNA, the CDR3 is TGTGCCAGCAGACCGACCGGGACAGGGGTCAATCAGCCCCAGCATTTT.

This clonotype was seen repeatedly, ten times or more. The gene calls are TRBV6-2 or TRBV6-3 and TRBJ2-1; a possible D gene is TRBD2 (5 bases). The CDR3 runs 13 residues. Germline V gene sequence: CDR1 MNHEY, CDR2 SVGEGT. V shed 2 bases and J shed 6 bases, with 8 bases lying between them. The CDR3 sequence is CASSYGLSNEQFF. The CDR3, as DNA: TGTGCCAGCAGTTACGGACTCAGCAATGAGCAGTTCTTC.